Below are 10 T cell receptor beta chains sequenced from a single sample in a study of early T cells in non-severe SARS-CoV-2 infection. TCRdb processed the 5' RACE reads anew with MiXCR; each CDR3 protein has one entry. The sample yields tens of thousands of distinct CDR3 sequences, 12% seen once. The sequenced sample was whole blood. These receptors all stem from an adult who was a healthcare worker with PCR-confirmed SARS-CoV-2 infection or an uninfected control (not recorded which).

This clonotype was seen once. The rearrangement uses TRBV7-8 and TRBJ2-1; D gene ambiguous. V lost 4 bases to trimming and J lost 10 bases, with 11 bases between them. From germline, CDR1 is SGHVS and CDR2 FQNEAQ. The CDR3 loop spans 12 amino acids. CDR3 nucleotides: TGTGCCAGCAGCTCATCCGATGGGGAGCAGTTCTTC. Protein sequence: CASSSSDGEQFF.

This clonotype was counted a single time. A much larger clone sits a single nucleotide away, making a read error possible. V usage is TRBV5-4 and J usage is TRBJ2-3, with D unclear. V was trimmed by 3 bases and J by 4 bases, leaving 12 bases between them. The CDR3 runs 14 residues. The germline CDR1 and CDR2 sequences are SGHNT and YYREEE (reference sequence). CDR3 in DNA: TGTGCCAGCAGCTCTCCCCCACTCGCAGATACGCAGTATTTT. Its protein product is CASSSPPLADTQYF.

This clonotype was seen more than once but under ten times. The gene calls are TRBV7-9 and TRBJ2-5, with D unclear. Germline V gene lookup returns CDR1 SEHNR and CDR2 FQNEAQ (reference sequence). The V end was cut by 3 bases, the J end by 4 bases, with 9 bases between. CDR3 size: 13 residues. CDR3 sequence: CASSFEVVETQYF. CDR3 in DNA: TGTGCCAGCAGCTTTGAAGTAGTAGAGACCCAGTACTTC. Full variable domain (rest looked up from reference TRBV7-9 and TRBJ2-5): DTGVSQNPRHKITKRGQNVTFRCDPISEHNRLYWYRQTLGQGPEFLTYFQNEAQLEKSRLLSDRFSAERPKGSFSTLEIQRTEQGDSAMYLCASSFEVVETQYFGPGTRLLVL.

This clonotype was observed at least ten times. The chain uses TRBV20-1 and TRBJ1-6; unclear D gene. Germline V CDR1 and CDR2: DFQATT, SNEGSKA (reference sequence). V gave up 4 bases and J gave up 7 bases, with 17 bases separating them. CDR3 length: 15 residues. The CDR3 loop reads CSAKPGPALNSPLHF. CDR3 DNA: TGCAGTGCTAAGCCCGGACCGGCCCTGAATTCACCCCTCCACTTT.

The sample holds many counts of this clonotype. The chain combines TRBV6-5 with TRBJ2-1; TRBD1 agrees at 7 bases. V was clipped by 7 bases and J by 5 bases; unmatched bases: 8. Germline V gene data show CDR1 as MNHEY and CDR2 as SVGAGI. The CDR3 consists of 14 residues. For the CDR3, the DNA is TGTGCCAGCAAGATGACAGGGATTGACAATGAGCAGTTCTTC. Translating it yields CASKMTGIDNEQFF.

In this sample, this clonotype turned up many times. V gene TRBV2 combines with J gene TRBJ2-1; D may be TRBD1 (6 bases). Trimming left V 6 bases short and J 6 bases short, with 21 bases between. The germline gives CDR1 SNHLY, CDR2 FYNNEI. The CDR3 covers 16 residues. CDR3 DNA: TGTGCCAGCAGGAAGTTGCCGGGACATCCGTCCAATGAGCAGTTCTTC. Protein sequence: CASRKLPGHPSNEQFF.

This clonotype has only a few counts. V is TRBV3-1 and J is TRBJ2-1; D is perhaps TRBD2 (5 bases). The germline V gene has CDR1 LGHDT and CDR2 YNNKEL (reference sequence). V dropped 2 bases and J dropped 8 bases, with 10 bases sitting between them. This CDR3 is 13 amino acids long. CDR3 amino acids: CASSQMRAHEQFF. The CDR3 nucleotides read TGTGCCAGCAGCCAAATGCGGGCCCATGAGCAGTTCTTC.

This clonotype has a count of ten or more. The chain employs TRBV2 and TRBJ1-5; tentative D call: TRBD1 (5 bases). The V gene's germline CDR1 is SNHLY and CDR2 FYNNEI. The CDR3 loop spans 14 amino acids. V lost 5 bases and J 4 bases, leaving 12 bases between the germline ends. CDR3 DNA sequence: TGTGCCAGCAGTCCAAGACAGTCAAATCAGCCCCAGCATTTT. Translating gives CASSPRQSNQPQHF.

The chain is built from TRBV20-1 and TRBJ1-1; D call uncertain. This CDR3 comprises 11 residues. Germline V gene lookup returns CDR1 DFQATT and CDR2 SNEGSKA (reference sequence). CDR3 sequence (DNA): TGCAGCGCATCGGGGTACACTGAAGCTTTCTTT. It is translated as CSASGYTEAFF.

In this sample, this clonotype turned up a few times. The chain joins TRBV7-8 to TRBJ2-3, with D possibly TRBD2 on 5 matching bases. The germline gives CDR1 SGHVS, CDR2 FQNEAQ. V was pared by 1 base and J by 0 bases, with 14 bases between. This CDR3 has 17 residues. CDR3 DNA sequence: TGTGCCAGCAGCTTAGTCGGAGGAACCCTGAGCACAGATACGCAGTATTTT. Its protein is CASSLVGGTLSTDTQYF.